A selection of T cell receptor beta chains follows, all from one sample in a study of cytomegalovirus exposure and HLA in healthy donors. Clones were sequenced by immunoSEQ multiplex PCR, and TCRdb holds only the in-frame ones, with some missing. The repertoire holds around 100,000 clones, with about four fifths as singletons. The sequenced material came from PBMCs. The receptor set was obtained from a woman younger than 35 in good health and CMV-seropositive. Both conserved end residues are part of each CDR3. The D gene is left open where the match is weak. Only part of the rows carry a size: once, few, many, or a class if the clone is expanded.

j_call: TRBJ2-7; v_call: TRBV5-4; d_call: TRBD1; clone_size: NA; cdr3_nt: TGTGCCAGCAGCTTCGGACAGGGTTGGGAGCAGTACTTC; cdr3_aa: CASSFGQGWEQYF
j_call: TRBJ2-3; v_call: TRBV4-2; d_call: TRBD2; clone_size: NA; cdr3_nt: TGTGCCAGCAGCCAAGAAGCGGGAGGCGGTAGAGATACGCAGTATTTT; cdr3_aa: CASSQEAGGGRDTQYF
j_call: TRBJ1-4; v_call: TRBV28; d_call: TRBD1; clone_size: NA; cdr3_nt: TGTGCCAGCAGTCCACTGGGGGGACAGGGTGAAAAACTGTTTTTT; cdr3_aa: CASSPLGGQGEKLFF
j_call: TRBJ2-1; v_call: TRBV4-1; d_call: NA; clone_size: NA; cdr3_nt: TGCGCCAGCAGCCTCCGTCAAACCCAGAATGAGCAGTTCTTC; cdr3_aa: CASSLRQTQNEQFF
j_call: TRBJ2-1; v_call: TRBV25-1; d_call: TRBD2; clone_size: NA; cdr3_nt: TGTGCCAGCTGTAGGGAGGGATACAATGAGCAGTTCTTC; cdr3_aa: CASCREGYNEQFF
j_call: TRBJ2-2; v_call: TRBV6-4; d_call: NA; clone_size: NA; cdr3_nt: TGTGCCAGCAGTGCAAACCAGGGGTCCGGGGAGCTGTTTTTT; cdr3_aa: CASSANQGSGELFF
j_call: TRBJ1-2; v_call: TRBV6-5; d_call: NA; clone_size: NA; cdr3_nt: TGTGCCAGCGCAGCGACTAACTATGGCTACACCTTC; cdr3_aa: CASAATNYGYTF
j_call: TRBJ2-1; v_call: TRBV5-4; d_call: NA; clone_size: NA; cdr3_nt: TGTGCCAGCAGCTTGAAGACTTTCATCCATCATGAGCAGTTCTTC; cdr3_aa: CASSLKTFIHHEQFF
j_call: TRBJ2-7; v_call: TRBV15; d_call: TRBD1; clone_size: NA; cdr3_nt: TGTGCCACCAGCAGAGGGCCGGGACAGGGGTACGAGCAGTACTTC; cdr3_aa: CATSRGPGQGYEQYF
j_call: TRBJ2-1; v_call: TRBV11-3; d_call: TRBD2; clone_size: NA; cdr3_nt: TGTGCCAGCAGCCACGGGAGGGCGGTTGAGCAGTTCTTC; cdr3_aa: CASSHGRAVEQFF
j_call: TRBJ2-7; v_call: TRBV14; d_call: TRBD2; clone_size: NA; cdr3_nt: TGTGCCAGCAGCCCAGGACTAGCCTACGAGCAGTACTTC; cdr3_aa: CASSPGLAYEQYF
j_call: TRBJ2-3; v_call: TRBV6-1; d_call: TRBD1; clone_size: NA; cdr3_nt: TGTGCCAGCAGTGAAGCGCCACAGGGGGCTGGGGATACGCAGTATTTT; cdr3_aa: CASSEAPQGAGDTQYF
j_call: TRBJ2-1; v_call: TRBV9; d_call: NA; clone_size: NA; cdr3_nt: TGTGCCAGCAGCGTAAATAGCGGCCGGGTCTACAATGAGCAGTTCTTC; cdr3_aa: CASSVNSGRVYNEQFF
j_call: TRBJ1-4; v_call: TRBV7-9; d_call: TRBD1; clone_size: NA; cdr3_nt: TGTGCCAGCAGCGGGGACAGCTCTAATGAAAAACTGTTTTTT; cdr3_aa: CASSGDSSNEKLFF
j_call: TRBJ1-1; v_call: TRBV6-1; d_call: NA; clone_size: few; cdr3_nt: TGTGCCAGCAGTGGCAGGGAGGTTACTGAAGCTTTCTTT; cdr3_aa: CASSGREVTEAFF
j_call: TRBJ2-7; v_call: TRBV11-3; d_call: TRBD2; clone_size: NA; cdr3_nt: TGTGCCAGCAGCTTTGGGACTAGCGGGACCTACGAGCAGTACTTC; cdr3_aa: CASSFGTSGTYEQYF
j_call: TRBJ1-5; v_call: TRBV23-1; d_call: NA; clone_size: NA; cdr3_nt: TGCGCCAGCAGTCAAAAAAGGGGTACTAGCAATCAGCCCCAGCATTTT; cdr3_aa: CASSQKRGTSNQPQHF
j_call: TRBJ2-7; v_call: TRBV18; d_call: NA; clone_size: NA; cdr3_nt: TGTGCCAGCTCACCGGGGAGGAGCTCCTACGAGCAGTACTTC; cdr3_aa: CASSPGRSSYEQYF
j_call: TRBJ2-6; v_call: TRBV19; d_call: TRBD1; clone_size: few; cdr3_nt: TGTGCCAGTAGTTCCCGGGACAGCTCTGGGGCCAACGTCCTGACTTTC; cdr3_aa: CASSSRDSSGANVLTF
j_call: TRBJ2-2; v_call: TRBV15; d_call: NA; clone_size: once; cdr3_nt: TGTGCCACCAGCAGAGAAGCGGGTTTCGGGGAGCTGTTTTTT; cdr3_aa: CATSREAGFGELFF
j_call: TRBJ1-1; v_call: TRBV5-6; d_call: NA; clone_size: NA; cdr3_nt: TGTGCCAGCAGCTTGGCAGGTTTAAATGAAGCTTTCTTT; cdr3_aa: CASSLAGLNEAFF
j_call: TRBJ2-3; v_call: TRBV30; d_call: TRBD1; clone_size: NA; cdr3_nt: TGTGCCTGGAGTCAGGGACAGGGGAGCACAGATACGCAGTATTTT; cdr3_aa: CAWSQGQGSTDTQYF
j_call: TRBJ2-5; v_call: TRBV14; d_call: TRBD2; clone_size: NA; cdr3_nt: TGTGCCAGCAGCTCCGGGACTAGTCTTCTGGAGACCCAGTACTTC; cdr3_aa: CASSSGTSLLETQYF
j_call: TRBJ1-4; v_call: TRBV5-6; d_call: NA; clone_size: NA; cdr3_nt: TGTGCCAGCCGACAAGGACAGATTAATGAAAAACTGTTTTTT; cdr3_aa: CASRQGQINEKLFF
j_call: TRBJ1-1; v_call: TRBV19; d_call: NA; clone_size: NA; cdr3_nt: TGTGCCAGTAGTGCGACGGGAGGGACTGAAGCTTTCTTT; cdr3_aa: CASSATGGTEAFF
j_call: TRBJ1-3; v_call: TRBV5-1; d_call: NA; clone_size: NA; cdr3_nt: TGCGCCAGCAGCTTGGGGGCAGACTCTGGAAACACCATATATTTT; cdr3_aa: CASSLGADSGNTIYF
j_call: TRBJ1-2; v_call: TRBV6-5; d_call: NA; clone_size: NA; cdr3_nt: TGTGCCAGCTGGGGGGGAGCAAAAGGCTACACCTTC; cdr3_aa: CASWGGAKGYTF
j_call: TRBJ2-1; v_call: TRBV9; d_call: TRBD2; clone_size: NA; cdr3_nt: TGTGCCAGCAGCTCCAGGGTTGCGGGAGGGGAGCAGTTCTTC; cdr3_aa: CASSSRVAGGEQFF
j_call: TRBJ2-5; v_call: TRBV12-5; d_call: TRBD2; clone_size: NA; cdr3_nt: TGTGCTAGTGGTTTGGCAAGGACTAGCGAAGAGACCCAGTACTTC; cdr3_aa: CASGLARTSEETQYF
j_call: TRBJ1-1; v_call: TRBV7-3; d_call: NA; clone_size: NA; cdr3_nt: TGTGCCAGCAGCTTAGCAGGGGACACTGAAGCTTTCTTT; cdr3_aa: CASSLAGDTEAFF
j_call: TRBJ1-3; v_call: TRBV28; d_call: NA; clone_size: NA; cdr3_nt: TGTGCCAGCAGTTTAGCGGCCGGAAACACCATATATTTT; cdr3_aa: CASSLAAGNTIYF
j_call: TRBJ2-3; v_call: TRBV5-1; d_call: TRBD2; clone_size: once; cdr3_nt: TGCGCCAGCAGCGGGGTACTAGCGGGAGGTACAGATACGCAGTATTTT; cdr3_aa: CASSGVLAGGTDTQYF
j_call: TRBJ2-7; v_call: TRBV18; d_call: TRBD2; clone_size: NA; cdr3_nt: TGTGCCAGCTCACCACCGAATGTATATAGCGGGATCTACGAGCAGTACTTC; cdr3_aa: CASSPPNVYSGIYEQYF
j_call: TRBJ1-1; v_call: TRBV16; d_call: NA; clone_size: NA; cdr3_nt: TGTGCCAGCAGCCTAGGACATCCGGAGAACACTGAAACTTTCTTT; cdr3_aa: CASSLGHPENTETFF
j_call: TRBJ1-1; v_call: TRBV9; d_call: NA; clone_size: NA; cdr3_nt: TGTGCCAGCGGGGGGGCGGGGCTGAACACTGAAGCTTTCTTT; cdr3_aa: CASGGAGLNTEAFF
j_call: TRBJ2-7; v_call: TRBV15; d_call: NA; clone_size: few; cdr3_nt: TGTGCCACCAGCCCCGGGACACCCTACGAGCAGTACTTC; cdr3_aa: CATSPGTPYEQYF
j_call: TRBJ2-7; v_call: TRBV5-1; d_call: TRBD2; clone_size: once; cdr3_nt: TGCGCCAGCAGCCCGGGGACTAGCGGGAGGTTGGAGGAGCAGTACTTC; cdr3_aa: CASSPGTSGRLEEQYF
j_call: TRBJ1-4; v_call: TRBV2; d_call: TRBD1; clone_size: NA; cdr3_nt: TGTGCCAGCAGAGGTTCCGGGACAGGAAAACTGTTTTTT; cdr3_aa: CASRGSGTGKLFF
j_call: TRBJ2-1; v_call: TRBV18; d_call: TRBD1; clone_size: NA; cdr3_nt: TGTGCCAGCTCCCGGACAGGGATCGGTAGCGCCTCCTACAATGAGCAGTTCTTC; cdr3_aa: CASSRTGIGSASYNEQFF
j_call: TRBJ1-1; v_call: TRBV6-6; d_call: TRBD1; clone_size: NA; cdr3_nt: TGTGCCAGCAGCCTGACAGGGGCTAACATGAACACTGAAGCTTTCTTT; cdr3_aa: CASSLTGANMNTEAFF
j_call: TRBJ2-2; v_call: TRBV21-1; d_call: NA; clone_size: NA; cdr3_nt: TGTGCCAGCAGCGCAATACCGAGGCCAGCGAACACCGGGGAGCTGTTTTTT; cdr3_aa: CASSAIPRPANTGELFF
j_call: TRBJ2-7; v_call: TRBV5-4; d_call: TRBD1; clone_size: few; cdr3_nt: TGTGCCAGCAGCTCACAGGGGTATTCGGGGGAGCAGTACTTC; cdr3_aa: CASSSQGYSGEQYF
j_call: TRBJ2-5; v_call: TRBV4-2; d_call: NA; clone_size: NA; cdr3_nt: TGTGCCAGCAGCCAAGAGGGGCCGGACCCAGAAGAGACCCAGTACTTC; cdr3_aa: CASSQEGPDPEETQYF
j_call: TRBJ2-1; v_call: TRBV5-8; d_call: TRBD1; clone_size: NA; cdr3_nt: TGTGCCAGCATACAGGGGGCGGCCTACAATGAGCAGTTCTTC; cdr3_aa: CASIQGAAYNEQFF
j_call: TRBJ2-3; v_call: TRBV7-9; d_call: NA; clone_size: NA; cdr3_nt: TGTGCCAGCAGCTTAGGGGGGGCAGATACGCAGTATTTT; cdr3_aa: CASSLGGADTQYF
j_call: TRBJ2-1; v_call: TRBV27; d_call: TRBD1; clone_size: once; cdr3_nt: TGTGCCAGCAGTTTTTACGCCCTGACAGGGGGCGACAATGAGCAGTTCTTC; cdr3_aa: CASSFYALTGGDNEQFF
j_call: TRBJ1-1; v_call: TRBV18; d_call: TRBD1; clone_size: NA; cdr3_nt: TGTGCCAGCGGGTCAGGGGGCTACACTGAAGCTTTCTTT; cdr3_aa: CASGSGGYTEAFF
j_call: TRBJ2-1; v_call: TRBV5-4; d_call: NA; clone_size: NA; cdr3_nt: TGTGCCAGCAGCCCGCCCATCGGGGCCTACAATGAGCAGTTCTTC; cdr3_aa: CASSPPIGAYNEQFF
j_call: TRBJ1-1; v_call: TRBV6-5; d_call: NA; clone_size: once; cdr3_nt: TGTGCCAGCAGACCCGACAGGTGGGGGAACACTGAAGCTTTCTTT; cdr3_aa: CASRPDRWGNTEAFF
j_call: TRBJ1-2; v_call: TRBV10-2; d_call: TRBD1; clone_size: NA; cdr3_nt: TGCGCCAGCAGTGATGACAGGGGGCTCTATGGCTACACCTTC; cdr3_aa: CASSDDRGLYGYTF
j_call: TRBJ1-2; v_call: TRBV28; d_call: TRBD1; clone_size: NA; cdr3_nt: TGTGCCAGCAGTTCGTCCGGACAGGGTCATCACTATGGCTACACCTTC; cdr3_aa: CASSSSGQGHHYGYTF
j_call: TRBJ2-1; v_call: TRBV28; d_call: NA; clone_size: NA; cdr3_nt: TGTGCCAGCAGTCCGAATGAGCGCTCCTACAATGAGCAGTTCTTC; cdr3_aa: CASSPNERSYNEQFF
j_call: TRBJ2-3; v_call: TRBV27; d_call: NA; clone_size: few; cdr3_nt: TGTGCCAGCTCCCCGAGACTTCTTACAGATACGCAGTATTTT; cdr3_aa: CASSPRLLTDTQYF
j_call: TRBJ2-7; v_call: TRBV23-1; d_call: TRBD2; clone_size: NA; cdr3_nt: TGCGCCAGATCATTGGGCGGGAGCTACGAGCAGTACTTC; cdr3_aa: CARSLGGSYEQYF
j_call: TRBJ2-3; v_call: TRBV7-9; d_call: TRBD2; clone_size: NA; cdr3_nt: TGTGCCAGCAGCTCCACTAGCGGGAGTGGGACAGATACGCAGTATTTT; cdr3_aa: CASSSTSGSGTDTQYF